Below, one T cell receptor (beta chain) is given with its context. The source of the sample is a study of control samples from healthy donors and cancer patients. V lost 1 base to trimming and J lost 0 bases, with 16 bases between them. Germline V gene lookup returns CDR1 SGHVS and CDR2 FQNEAQ. The CDR3 sequence is 17 residues long. TCRdb keeps only in-frame clones here, not all; method: immunoSEQ multiplex PCR. The table lists around 140,000 clones, 93% of them singletons. The chain joins TRBV7-8 to TRBJ2-7; D ambiguous. Sequenced sample: blood. The origin of this receptor is a man aged 18 to 29 in good health. CDR3 amino acids: CASSLVSYAYNSYEQYF. The CDR3 nucleotides read TGTGCCAGCAGCTTAGTATCTTACGCTTATAACTCCTACGAGCAGTACTTC.